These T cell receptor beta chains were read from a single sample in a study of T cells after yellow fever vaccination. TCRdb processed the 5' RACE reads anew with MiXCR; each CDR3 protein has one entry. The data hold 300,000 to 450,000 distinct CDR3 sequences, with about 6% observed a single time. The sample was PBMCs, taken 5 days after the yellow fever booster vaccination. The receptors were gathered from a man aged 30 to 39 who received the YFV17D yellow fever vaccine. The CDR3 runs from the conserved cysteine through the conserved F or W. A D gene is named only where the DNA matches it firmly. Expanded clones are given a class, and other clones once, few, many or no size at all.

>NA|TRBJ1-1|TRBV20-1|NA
TGCAGTGCTAGATCCAACAGGGCGAACACTGAAGCTTTCTTT
CSARSNRANTEAFF
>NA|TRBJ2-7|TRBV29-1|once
TGCAGCGTTGGCACGGGGCGATTGGGCTACGAGCAGAACTTC
CSVGTGRLGYEQNF
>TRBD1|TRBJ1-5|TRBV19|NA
TGTGCCAGTACCCCTACGGGACAGGGCGCTCAGCCCCAGCATTTT
CASTPTGQGAQPQHF
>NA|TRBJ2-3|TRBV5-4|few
TGTGCCAGCAGCGGGCTTTGGTCGGGGGAAGGGGGTCCCGATACGCAGTATTTT
CASSGLWSGEGGPDTQYF
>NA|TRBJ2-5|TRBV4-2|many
TGTGCCAGCAGCCAAGTTAATCAAGAGACCCAGTACTTC
CASSQVNQETQYF
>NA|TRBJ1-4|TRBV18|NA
TGTGCCAGCTCACCCCGGGGCGAAAATGAAAAACTGTTTTTT
CASSPRGENEKLFF
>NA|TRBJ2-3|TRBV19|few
TGTGCCAGTAGTACAGAACGAGGCGACGCGCAGTATTTT
CASSTERGDAQYF
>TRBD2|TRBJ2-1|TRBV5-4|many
TGTGCCACTCGACTAGCGGGTAACAATGAGCAGTTCTTC
CATRLAGNNEQFF
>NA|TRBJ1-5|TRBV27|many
TGTGCCAGCAGTTTATCTCTGACCGTGGGGCCCCAGCATTTT
CASSLSLTVGPQHF
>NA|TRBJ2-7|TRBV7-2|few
TGTGCCAGCAGCTTAGGAAGCGCGAAAGCCCCTTCCCACGAGCAGTACTTC
CASSLGSAKAPSHEQYF